A selection of T cell receptor beta chains follows, all from one sample in a study of CD8+CD57+ T cells in acquired aplastic anemia. A single record per CDR3 protein comes from TCRdb applying MiXCR to the reads. The table lists approximately 220,000 distinct CDR3 sequences, almost 50% of them singletons. Sequencing was performed on sorted CD4+, CD8+, or CD8+CD57+ T cells (not recorded which) from PBMCs. These receptors all come from a human donor with aplastic anemia. The CDR3 runs from the conserved cysteine through the conserved F or W. Fields, in order: J gene, V gene, D gene, clone size, CDR3 DNA, CDR3 protein. D genes are given only for firm matches. Only part of the rows carry a size: once, few, many, or a class if the clone is expanded.

TRBJ1-1,TRBV7-2,TRBD1,many,TGTGCCAGCAGTCATTCTCGGACAGGAAGGACTGAAGCTTTCTTT,CASSHSRTGRTEAFF
TRBJ1-6,TRBV25-1,.,once,TGTGCCAGCAGTGAATTTGTGGTTGGCTACTCCTATAATTCACCCCTCCACTTT,CASSEFVVGYSYNSPLHF
TRBJ1-5,TRBV6-4,.,.,TGTGCCAGTAGCGGGGCCGGGAGCACAGGTACGCAGCATTTT,CASSGAGSTGTQHF
TRBJ1-5,TRBV19,TRBD1,.,TGTGCCAGTAGTGTTCTACAGGGGGCGAATCAGCCCCAGCATTTT,CASSVLQGANQPQHF
TRBJ2-5,TRBV10-2,.,.,TGCGCCAGCAGTGTAGGGGGGCCAGTAGCAGAGACCCAGTACTTC,CASSVGGPVAETQYF
TRBJ1-1,TRBV25-1,.,few,TGTGCCTCCGGGGTGAACACTGAAGCTTTCTTT,CASGVNTEAFF
TRBJ1-2,TRBV12-3/TRBV12-4,.,many,TGTGCCAGCAGACCAAGACAGCTTAACTATGGCTACACCTTC,CASRPRQLNYGYTF
TRBJ2-3,TRBV3-1,.,many,TGTGCCAGCAGCCAAGATCCCATCGCCAGCACGAGGGCAGATACGCAGTATTTT,CASSQDPIASTRADTQYF
TRBJ1-5,TRBV10-3,.,.,TGTGCCATCAGTGATCCCAGGGGTGGGAGCAATCAGTCCCAGCATTTT,CAISDPRGGSNQSQHF
TRBJ2-3,TRBV2,TRBD2,.,TGTGCCAGCACCCGGGGGGGGGATACGCAGTATTTT,CASTRGGDTQYF
TRBJ2-7,TRBV20-1,TRBD1,.,TGCAGTGCTAGAGGAATAGGACAGGGGGGCGTCGAGCAGTACTTC,CSARGIGQGGVEQYF
TRBJ2-1,TRBV20-1,.,.,TGCAGTGCTAGTGGTCTACAAGGGGAACGATTCTTC,CSASGLQGERFF
TRBJ1-1,TRBV7-9,.,many,TGTGCCAGCAGCTTAGGGGGAGAAACTGAAGCTTTCTTT,CASSLGGETEAFF
TRBJ2-3,TRBV9,TRBD2,.,TGTGCCAGCAGCGTGACCGCCTCTCTCACTAGCGGGGAGTTGGGTACGCAGTATTTT,CASSVTASLTSGELGTQYF
TRBJ2-7,TRBV7-3,.,.,TGTGCCAGCACCGAACTGGGGAACACCGGGGAAGAGCAGTACTTC,CASTELGNTGEEQYF
TRBJ2-1,TRBV15,TRBD1,few,TGTGCCACCAGCAACCCCGGGACAGGGATGGTTGAGCAGTTCTTC,CATSNPGTGMVEQFF